The rows below give T cell receptor beta chains drawn from one sample of a study of shared clonotypes between healthy human individuals. Using immunoSEQ multiplex PCR, the repertoire was profiled, and TCRdb retains in-frame clones only, with some absent. In the table there are roughly 2.5 million clones, 85% to 95% of which are singletons. The specimen was naive CD4+ T cells sorted from blood. Receptor source: a man aged 18 to 35 in good health. Each CDR3 is given with its conserved first and last residue. The D gene is left open where the match is weak.

v_gene	d_gene	j_gene	CDR3aa
TRBV9	TRBD2	TRBJ2-1	CASSASGGPYNEQFF
TRBV5-1	-	TRBJ1-2	CASSFVTGSNYGYTF
TRBV5-1	TRBD1	TRBJ2-3	CASSRGTDPSTDTQYF
TRBV6-6	-	TRBJ1-1	CASSPSGRENTEAFF
TRBV2	-	TRBJ2-1	CATQRTGYNEQFF
TRBV5-1	-	TRBJ1-1	CASSAGDFTEAFF
TRBV27	-	TRBJ1-3	CASSLSGVLASGNTIYF
TRBV6-1	-	TRBJ1-4	CASSSGTETNEKLFF
TRBV2	-	TRBJ2-3	CASSPGSGLTDTQYF
TRBV5-1	TRBD1	TRBJ2-7	CASSLAPGQDPYEQYF
TRBV18	-	TRBJ1-4	CASSPRAANEKLFF
TRBV10-3	TRBD2	TRBJ2-2	CAISEGTSDNTGELFF
TRBV19	TRBD1	TRBJ1-1	CASSAGTGGTEAFF
TRBV6-5	TRBD1	TRBJ2-5	CASRTGRETQYF
TRBV5-1	TRBD1	TRBJ2-6	CASSSLDRGGSGANVLTF
TRBV7-2	TRBD1	TRBJ1-1	CASSLDLRTGAEAFF
TRBV7-9	TRBD2	TRBJ2-1	CASSFSSSGGLDEQFF
TRBV25-1	TRBD2	TRBJ2-3	CASSGWGGAQYF
TRBV5-4	-	TRBJ1-2	CASSLYGLGYTF
TRBV6-5	-	TRBJ2-1	CATGSGLYNEQFF
TRBV19	-	TRBJ1-1	CATSKGGPRFGAEAFF
TRBV4-2	TRBD1	TRBJ2-1	CASRTGTGGPNEQFF
TRBV5-4	-	TRBJ2-1	CASSPGSLLYNEQFF
TRBV9	TRBD1	TRBJ1-5	CASSVGAGGDQPQHF
TRBV4-1	-	TRBJ2-3	CASSQASRLVDTQYF
TRBV10-3	TRBD1	TRBJ2-3	CAISEPGTGAFDTQYF
TRBV7-9	TRBD1	TRBJ2-7	CASSSGQGFYEQYF